The subject of this entry is one T cell receptor beta chain. Antigen: not known. The junction departs from the called germline gene at one end, perhaps through a read error. The data belong to a study of CD8+ T cells in alopecia areata. Study findings and constraints: In lesional scalp, particularly from alopecia totalis/universalis, clonality was higher than in normal scalp.

RNA extraction and reverse transcription yielded cDNA as sequencing template. This table comes from immunoSEQ multiplex PCR, and its TCRdb copy is limited to in-frame clones, with some not included. The top ten hold 20% to 25% of the sample, which has 100,000 to 120,000 clones, approximately 60% seen once. The CDR3 is made up of 15 amino acids. Germline V lookup: CDR1 SSHAT, CDR2 FNYEAQ (reference sequence). The researchers isolated CD4+ and CD8+ T cells from PBMCs by sorting. The gene calls are TRBV7-7 and TRBJ2-5; 11 positions match TRBD1. The clonotype was recovered from a human donor in good health. Specimen: CD8+ T cells sorted from blood. Here the CDR3 reads CASSSGTGGQETQYF. Written as DNA, the CDR3 is TGTGCTAGCAGCTCAGGGACAGGGGGGCAAGAGACCCAGTACTTC.